A single sample is the source of the 30 T cell receptor beta chains below, sequenced in a study of blood T cell repertoires in COVID-19. Measured with immunoSEQ multiplex PCR; TCRdb has only the in-frame clones, and not every one. The sample yields just over 80,000 clones, under 90% seen once. Sequenced sample: peripheral blood. These receptors were obtained from an elderly man with acute or convalescent COVID-19.

J is TRBJ2-3 and V is TRBV29-1; possible D gene TRBD2, 6 bases. Per the germline V gene, CDR1 is SQVTM and CDR2 is ANQGSEA. The CDR3 is 12 amino acids. The V and J ends lost 7 bases and 5 bases respectively, with 13 bases between them. CDR3 protein: CSANQAGDTQYF. The DNA of the CDR3 is TGCAGCGCCAACCAAGCGGGAGATACGCAGTATTTT.

There are a few counts of this clone. J is TRBJ2-3 and V is TRBV11-2; D is perhaps TRBD2 (6 bases). Germline CDR1 is SGHAT and CDR2 is FQNNGV. The CDR3 covers 15 residues. Trimming pared 2 bases from V and 2 bases from J, leaving 11 bases between. CDR3: CASSLHGGPTDTQYF. CDR3 DNA sequence: TGTGCCAGCAGCTTACACGGGGGTCCCACAGATACGCAGTATTTT.

The chain is built from TRBV4-3 and TRBJ1-3; no definite D call. This CDR3 has 15 amino acids. Deletions cut 0 bases from V and 0 bases from J, with 6 bases between. CDR1 LGHNA and CDR2 YSLEER come from the germline V gene. The chain's CDR3 is CASSQDTGSGNTIYF. DNA for the CDR3: TGCGCCAGCAGCCAAGATACGGGCTCTGGAAACACCATATATTTT.

The rearrangement joins TRBV18 to TRBJ1-2; 7 bases agree with TRBD1. CDR3 length: 14 amino acids. Per the germline V gene, CDR1 is KGHSH and CDR2 is LQKENI. J was trimmed by 8 bases and V by 1 base; bases with no gene match: 7. The CDR3 spells CASSPQTGNTGYTF. As DNA, the CDR3 is TGTGCCAGCTCACCACAGACAGGGAATACGGGCTACACCTTC.

The chain is built from TRBV27 and TRBJ2-3; D is unclear. The V end was cut by 5 bases, the J end by 1 base, with 7 bases between. Germline V gene data show CDR1 as MNHEY and CDR2 as SMNVEV (reference sequence). CDR3 length equals 13 residues. The chain's CDR3 is CASSRHRTDTQYF. In DNA, the CDR3 is TGTGCCAGCAGTAGACACCGCACAGATACGCAGTATTTT.

This chain uses TRBV6-5 with TRBJ2-7; possibly TRBD1 for D (6 bases). CDR1 MNHEY and CDR2 SVGAGI come from the germline V gene. The CDR3 consists of 15 residues. V was shortened by 6 bases and J by 3 bases, with 18 bases between the two germline ends. CDR3 coding DNA: TGTGCCAGCAGGATGTCGCAGGGGCCCCACTACGAGCAGTACTTC. Its protein product is CASRMSQGPHYEQYF.

This sequence joins TRBV6-2 or TRBV6-3 and TRBJ2-3; D unresolved. The CDR3 extends over 11 amino acids. V was shortened by 2 bases and J by 5 bases, with 2 bases between the two germline ends. Germline V lookup: CDR1 MNHEY, CDR2 SVGEGT. CDR3 sequence: CASSYLDTQYF. The CDR3 DNA sequence: TGTGCCAGCAGTTACCTAGATACGCAGTATTTT.

This chain joins TRBV28 and TRBJ1-2; 10 bases are a match to TRBD1. From germline, CDR1 is MDHEN and CDR2 SYDVKM. With V trimmed by 5 bases and J by 3 bases, 6 bases remained unmatched. CDR3 length: 15 residues. The CDR3 sequence: CASSRKDRGYYGYTF. The CDR3 DNA is TGTGCCAGCAGTCGGAAGGACAGGGGGTACTATGGCTACACCTTC.

This clone was detected a few times. V usage is TRBV4-1 and J usage is TRBJ1-1, with D perhaps TRBD1 (6 bases). V was trimmed by 3 bases and J by 4 bases, leaving 15 bases between them. The CDR3 is 15 residues long. Germline V gene sequence: CDR1 MGHRA, CDR2 YSYEKL. CDR3 residues: CASSHSQGIRTEAFF. CDR3 sequence (DNA): TGCGCCAGCAGCCACTCACAGGGAATTCGCACTGAAGCTTTCTTT.

The chain couples TRBV27 to TRBJ2-5; TRBD2 might be the D (5 bases). The germline gives CDR1 MNHEY, CDR2 SMNVEV (reference sequence). Trimming pared 5 bases from V and 1 base from J, leaving 8 bases between. This CDR3 has 13 amino acids. The CDR3 sequence: CASSGGFQETQYF. In DNA, the CDR3 is TGTGCCAGCAGTGGAGGTTTCCAAGAGACCCAGTACTTC.

The chain joins TRBV27 to TRBJ2-7, with D maybe TRBD1 (5 bases). The CDR3 spans 13 residues. Germline V gene sequence: CDR1 MNHEY, CDR2 SMNVEV (reference sequence). Trimming left V 6 bases short and J 2 bases short, with 11 bases between. CDR3 in DNA: TGTGCCAGCAGCAACAGGAGTCCCTACGAGCAGTACTTC. Encoded protein: CASSNRSPYEQYF.

Written as DNA, the CDR3 is TGTGCCAGCAGTTTACAACTAGCGGGTCCCTACGAGCAGTACTTC. This gives the protein CASSLQLAGPYEQYF. V gene TRBV27 combines with J gene TRBJ2-7; TRBD2 aligns across 9 bases. Germline V CDR1 and CDR2: MNHEY, SMNVEV (reference sequence). The CDR3 extends over 15 amino acids. V was clipped by 2 bases and J by 2 bases; unmatched bases: 4.

This clone was detected only once. This chain joins TRBV15 and TRBJ2-1; possibly TRBD2 for D (6 bases). The CDR3 has 21 amino acids. Germline V gene sequence: CDR1 LNHNV, CDR2 YYDKDF (reference sequence). Between the trimmed V and J ends, which lost 0 bases and 3 bases, there was a span of 27 bases. CDR3: CATSRDLRRSGTSNFYNEQFF. CDR3 in DNA: TGTGCCACCAGCAGAGATCTGCGGAGATCTGGGACTTCCAATTTCTACAATGAGCAGTTCTTC.

As DNA, the CDR3 is TGTGCCAGTAGTATACGGGGACAGGCCATCCACACTGAAGCTTTCTTT. This gives the protein CASSIRGQAIHTEAFF. The V call is TRBV19, the J call TRBJ1-1; TRBD1 agrees at 8 bases. The trim removed 2 bases at V and 3 bases at J, leaving 8 bases unmatched. CDR3 size: 16 residues. The germline V gene encodes CDR1 LNHDA and CDR2 SQIVND (reference sequence).

This clone was counted only a few times. The chain uses TRBV7-2 and TRBJ1-2, with D unresolved. The germline CDR1 and CDR2 sequences are SGHTA and FQGNSA. The CDR3 is made up of 13 amino acids. V dropped 2 bases and J dropped 1 base, with 5 bases sitting between them. Here the CDR3 DNA reads TGTGCCAGCAGCTTACAGAATAACTATGGCTACACCTTC. Translated, it gives CASSLQNNYGYTF.

The V call is TRBV7-9, the J call TRBJ1-2, with a weak D call TRBD1 (6 bases). CDR1 and CDR2 from the germline V gene are SEHNR and FQNEAQ (reference sequence). The CDR3 contains 13 residues. The V end lost 4 bases, the J end lost 5 bases, and 11 bases lay between the germline ends. DNA of the CDR3: TGTGCCAGCAGCTCTGACAGGAGATATGGCTACACCTTC. The encoded protein is CASSSDRRYGYTF.

In this sample, this clone turned up once. The CDR3 DNA reads as TGTGCCAGTAGTGACAGGGATGGGTACGAGCAGTACTTC. Translated: CASSDRDGYEQYF. The genes are TRBV19 and TRBJ2-7; 7 bases line up with TRBD1. Germline trimming cut 5 bases from V and 4 bases from J; bases unmatched to any gene: 5. This CDR3 spans 13 amino acids. Germline V gene data show CDR1 as LNHDA and CDR2 as SQIVND (reference sequence).

The chain joins TRBV19 to TRBJ2-7; D is possibly TRBD1 (6 bases). The germline gives CDR1 LNHDA, CDR2 SQIVND (reference sequence). The CDR3 loop spans 15 amino acids. Trimming took 1 base from V and 6 from J, leaving 16 bases between them. DNA for the CDR3: TGTGCCAGTAGTATAGTATGGGACAATGGACTCGAGCAGTACTTC. Encoded protein: CASSIVWDNGLEQYF.

CDR3 bases: TGTGCCAGCAGTAAACAGGGATCTGGGTACGAGCAGTACTTC. Protein product: CASSKQGSGYEQYF. This rearrangement joins TRBV3-1 (or the pseudogene TRBV3-2) to TRBJ2-7; TRBD1 might be the D (6 bases). The CDR3 has 14 residues. V dropped 6 bases and J dropped 4 bases, with 16 bases sitting between them. Germline-derived CDR1 and CDR2 are LGHDT and YNNKEL (reference sequence).

The chain is built from TRBV5-1 and TRBJ2-5; 9 bases agree with TRBD1. Trimming cost V 5 bases and J 5 bases; bases outside gene matches: 7. The germline V gene encodes CDR1 SGHRS and CDR2 YFSETQ. The CDR3 contains 14 residues. CDR3 in DNA: TGCGCCAGCAGACGTGCCGGACAGGGGGAGACCCAGTACTTC. Its translation: CASRRAGQGETQYF.

The chain is built from TRBV6-2 or TRBV6-3 and TRBJ1-1; TRBD1 aligns across 10 bases. Germline trimming cut 2 bases from V and 5 bases from J; bases unmatched to any gene: 5. The CDR3 length is 15 residues. Germline V gene lookup returns CDR1 MNHEY and CDR2 SVGEGT. CDR3: CASSYQGQGVTEAFF. Written as DNA, the CDR3 is TGTGCCAGCAGTTACCAAGGACAGGGGGTAACTGAAGCTTTCTTT.

This chain links TRBV5-6 with TRBJ2-5; D may be TRBD1 (6 bases). V was clipped by 1 base and J by 10 bases, with 14 bases between them. The germline gives CDR1 SGHDT, CDR2 YYEEEE. The CDR3 covers 13 residues. The CDR3 spells CASSLTIGGDQYF. In nucleotides, the CDR3 is TGTGCCAGCAGCTTGACTATAGGGGGAGACCAGTACTTC.

V and J are TRBV28 and TRBJ2-3, with 7 bases aligning to TRBD2. The trim removed 5 bases at V and 0 bases at J, leaving 11 bases unmatched. The CDR3 contains 17 residues. Germline lookup yields CDR1 MDHEN and CDR2 SYDVKM. The CDR3 DNA reads as TGTGCCAGCAGTCTTATAGGCGGGAGTCCTAGCACAGATACGCAGTATTTT. Its protein is CASSLIGGSPSTDTQYF.

V gene TRBV5-4 combines with J gene TRBJ1-3, with D maybe TRBD1 (5 bases). The CDR3 contains 15 residues. The V gene lost 2 bases and the J gene lost 0 bases, with 9 bases spanning the gap. Germline loops: CDR1 SGHNT, CDR2 YYREEE (reference sequence). CDR3 in amino acids: CASSLRGPSGNTIYF. The CDR3 DNA sequence: TGTGCCAGCAGCTTAAGGGGCCCCTCTGGAAACACCATATATTTT.

The rearrangement joins TRBV28 to TRBJ2-7; 7 bases match TRBD1. The germline V gene has CDR1 MDHEN and CDR2 SYDVKM. This CDR3 spans 14 amino acids. V gave up 2 bases and J gave up 12 bases; unmatched junction bases: 13. CDR3 coding DNA: TGTGCCAGCAGTTTAACCCCCCATGGACAGGATCGGTACTTC. It encodes CASSLTPHGQDRYF.

The gene calls are TRBV7-2 and TRBJ2-7; 8 nucleotides line up with TRBD2. V was clipped by 2 bases and J by 8 bases; unmatched bases: 2. Per the germline V gene, CDR1 is SGHTA and CDR2 is FQGNSA. The CDR3 is 12 amino acids. In DNA form, the CDR3 reads TGTGCCAGCAGCTTAAGCGGGGGCCAGCAGTACTTC. Residues: CASSLSGGQQYF. Drawing the rest from reference TRBV7-2 and TRBJ2-7, the complete variable domain is GAGVSQSPSNKVTEKGKDVELRCDPISGHTALYWYRQSLGQGLEFLIYFQGNSAPDKSGLPSDRFSAERTGGSVSTLTIQRTQQEDSAVYLCASSLSGGQQYFGPGTRLTVT.

This clone has just a few counts. The rearrangement joins TRBV18 to TRBJ2-7; weak D call: TRBD2 (6 bases). CDR3 size: 15 residues. Trimming pared 6 bases from V and 6 bases from J, leaving 21 bases between. In germline, CDR1 is KGHSH, CDR2 LQKENI. CDR3 residues: CASSAPGLLRGEQYF. The CDR3 region has the DNA TGTGCCAGCTCTGCCCCGGGACTCCTTAGGGGCGAGCAGTACTTC.

CDR3 in DNA: TGTGCCAGCAGGTCAGGGGGCGCTAGGACTGAAGCTTTCTTT. This codes for CASRSGGARTEAFF. This chain links TRBV28 with TRBJ1-1; 8 nucleotides agree with TRBD1. This CDR3 region has 14 residues. Germline CDR1 is MDHEN and CDR2 is SYDVKM. With V trimmed by 6 bases and J by 5 bases, 8 bases remained unmatched.

This sequence joins TRBV5-1 and TRBJ1-5, with D possibly matching TRBD1 (6 bases). Deletions cut 0 bases from V and 2 bases from J, with 9 bases between. The germline V gene encodes CDR1 SGHRS and CDR2 YFSETQ. This CDR3 has 15 amino acids. CDR3 nucleotide sequence: TGCGCCAGCAGCTTGGTCCCAGGGGGCAATCAGCCCCAGCATTTT. It translates to CASSLVPGGNQPQHF.

The rearrangement uses TRBV11-2 and TRBJ2-3; D unresolved. V lost 6 bases and J 0 bases, leaving 13 bases between the germline ends. CDR3 length: 15 amino acids. The germline gives CDR1 SGHAT, CDR2 FQNNGV. This CDR3 reads CASRVNSLSTDTQYF. CDR3 nucleotide sequence: TGTGCCAGCAGGGTTAACAGCTTAAGCACAGATACGCAGTATTTT.